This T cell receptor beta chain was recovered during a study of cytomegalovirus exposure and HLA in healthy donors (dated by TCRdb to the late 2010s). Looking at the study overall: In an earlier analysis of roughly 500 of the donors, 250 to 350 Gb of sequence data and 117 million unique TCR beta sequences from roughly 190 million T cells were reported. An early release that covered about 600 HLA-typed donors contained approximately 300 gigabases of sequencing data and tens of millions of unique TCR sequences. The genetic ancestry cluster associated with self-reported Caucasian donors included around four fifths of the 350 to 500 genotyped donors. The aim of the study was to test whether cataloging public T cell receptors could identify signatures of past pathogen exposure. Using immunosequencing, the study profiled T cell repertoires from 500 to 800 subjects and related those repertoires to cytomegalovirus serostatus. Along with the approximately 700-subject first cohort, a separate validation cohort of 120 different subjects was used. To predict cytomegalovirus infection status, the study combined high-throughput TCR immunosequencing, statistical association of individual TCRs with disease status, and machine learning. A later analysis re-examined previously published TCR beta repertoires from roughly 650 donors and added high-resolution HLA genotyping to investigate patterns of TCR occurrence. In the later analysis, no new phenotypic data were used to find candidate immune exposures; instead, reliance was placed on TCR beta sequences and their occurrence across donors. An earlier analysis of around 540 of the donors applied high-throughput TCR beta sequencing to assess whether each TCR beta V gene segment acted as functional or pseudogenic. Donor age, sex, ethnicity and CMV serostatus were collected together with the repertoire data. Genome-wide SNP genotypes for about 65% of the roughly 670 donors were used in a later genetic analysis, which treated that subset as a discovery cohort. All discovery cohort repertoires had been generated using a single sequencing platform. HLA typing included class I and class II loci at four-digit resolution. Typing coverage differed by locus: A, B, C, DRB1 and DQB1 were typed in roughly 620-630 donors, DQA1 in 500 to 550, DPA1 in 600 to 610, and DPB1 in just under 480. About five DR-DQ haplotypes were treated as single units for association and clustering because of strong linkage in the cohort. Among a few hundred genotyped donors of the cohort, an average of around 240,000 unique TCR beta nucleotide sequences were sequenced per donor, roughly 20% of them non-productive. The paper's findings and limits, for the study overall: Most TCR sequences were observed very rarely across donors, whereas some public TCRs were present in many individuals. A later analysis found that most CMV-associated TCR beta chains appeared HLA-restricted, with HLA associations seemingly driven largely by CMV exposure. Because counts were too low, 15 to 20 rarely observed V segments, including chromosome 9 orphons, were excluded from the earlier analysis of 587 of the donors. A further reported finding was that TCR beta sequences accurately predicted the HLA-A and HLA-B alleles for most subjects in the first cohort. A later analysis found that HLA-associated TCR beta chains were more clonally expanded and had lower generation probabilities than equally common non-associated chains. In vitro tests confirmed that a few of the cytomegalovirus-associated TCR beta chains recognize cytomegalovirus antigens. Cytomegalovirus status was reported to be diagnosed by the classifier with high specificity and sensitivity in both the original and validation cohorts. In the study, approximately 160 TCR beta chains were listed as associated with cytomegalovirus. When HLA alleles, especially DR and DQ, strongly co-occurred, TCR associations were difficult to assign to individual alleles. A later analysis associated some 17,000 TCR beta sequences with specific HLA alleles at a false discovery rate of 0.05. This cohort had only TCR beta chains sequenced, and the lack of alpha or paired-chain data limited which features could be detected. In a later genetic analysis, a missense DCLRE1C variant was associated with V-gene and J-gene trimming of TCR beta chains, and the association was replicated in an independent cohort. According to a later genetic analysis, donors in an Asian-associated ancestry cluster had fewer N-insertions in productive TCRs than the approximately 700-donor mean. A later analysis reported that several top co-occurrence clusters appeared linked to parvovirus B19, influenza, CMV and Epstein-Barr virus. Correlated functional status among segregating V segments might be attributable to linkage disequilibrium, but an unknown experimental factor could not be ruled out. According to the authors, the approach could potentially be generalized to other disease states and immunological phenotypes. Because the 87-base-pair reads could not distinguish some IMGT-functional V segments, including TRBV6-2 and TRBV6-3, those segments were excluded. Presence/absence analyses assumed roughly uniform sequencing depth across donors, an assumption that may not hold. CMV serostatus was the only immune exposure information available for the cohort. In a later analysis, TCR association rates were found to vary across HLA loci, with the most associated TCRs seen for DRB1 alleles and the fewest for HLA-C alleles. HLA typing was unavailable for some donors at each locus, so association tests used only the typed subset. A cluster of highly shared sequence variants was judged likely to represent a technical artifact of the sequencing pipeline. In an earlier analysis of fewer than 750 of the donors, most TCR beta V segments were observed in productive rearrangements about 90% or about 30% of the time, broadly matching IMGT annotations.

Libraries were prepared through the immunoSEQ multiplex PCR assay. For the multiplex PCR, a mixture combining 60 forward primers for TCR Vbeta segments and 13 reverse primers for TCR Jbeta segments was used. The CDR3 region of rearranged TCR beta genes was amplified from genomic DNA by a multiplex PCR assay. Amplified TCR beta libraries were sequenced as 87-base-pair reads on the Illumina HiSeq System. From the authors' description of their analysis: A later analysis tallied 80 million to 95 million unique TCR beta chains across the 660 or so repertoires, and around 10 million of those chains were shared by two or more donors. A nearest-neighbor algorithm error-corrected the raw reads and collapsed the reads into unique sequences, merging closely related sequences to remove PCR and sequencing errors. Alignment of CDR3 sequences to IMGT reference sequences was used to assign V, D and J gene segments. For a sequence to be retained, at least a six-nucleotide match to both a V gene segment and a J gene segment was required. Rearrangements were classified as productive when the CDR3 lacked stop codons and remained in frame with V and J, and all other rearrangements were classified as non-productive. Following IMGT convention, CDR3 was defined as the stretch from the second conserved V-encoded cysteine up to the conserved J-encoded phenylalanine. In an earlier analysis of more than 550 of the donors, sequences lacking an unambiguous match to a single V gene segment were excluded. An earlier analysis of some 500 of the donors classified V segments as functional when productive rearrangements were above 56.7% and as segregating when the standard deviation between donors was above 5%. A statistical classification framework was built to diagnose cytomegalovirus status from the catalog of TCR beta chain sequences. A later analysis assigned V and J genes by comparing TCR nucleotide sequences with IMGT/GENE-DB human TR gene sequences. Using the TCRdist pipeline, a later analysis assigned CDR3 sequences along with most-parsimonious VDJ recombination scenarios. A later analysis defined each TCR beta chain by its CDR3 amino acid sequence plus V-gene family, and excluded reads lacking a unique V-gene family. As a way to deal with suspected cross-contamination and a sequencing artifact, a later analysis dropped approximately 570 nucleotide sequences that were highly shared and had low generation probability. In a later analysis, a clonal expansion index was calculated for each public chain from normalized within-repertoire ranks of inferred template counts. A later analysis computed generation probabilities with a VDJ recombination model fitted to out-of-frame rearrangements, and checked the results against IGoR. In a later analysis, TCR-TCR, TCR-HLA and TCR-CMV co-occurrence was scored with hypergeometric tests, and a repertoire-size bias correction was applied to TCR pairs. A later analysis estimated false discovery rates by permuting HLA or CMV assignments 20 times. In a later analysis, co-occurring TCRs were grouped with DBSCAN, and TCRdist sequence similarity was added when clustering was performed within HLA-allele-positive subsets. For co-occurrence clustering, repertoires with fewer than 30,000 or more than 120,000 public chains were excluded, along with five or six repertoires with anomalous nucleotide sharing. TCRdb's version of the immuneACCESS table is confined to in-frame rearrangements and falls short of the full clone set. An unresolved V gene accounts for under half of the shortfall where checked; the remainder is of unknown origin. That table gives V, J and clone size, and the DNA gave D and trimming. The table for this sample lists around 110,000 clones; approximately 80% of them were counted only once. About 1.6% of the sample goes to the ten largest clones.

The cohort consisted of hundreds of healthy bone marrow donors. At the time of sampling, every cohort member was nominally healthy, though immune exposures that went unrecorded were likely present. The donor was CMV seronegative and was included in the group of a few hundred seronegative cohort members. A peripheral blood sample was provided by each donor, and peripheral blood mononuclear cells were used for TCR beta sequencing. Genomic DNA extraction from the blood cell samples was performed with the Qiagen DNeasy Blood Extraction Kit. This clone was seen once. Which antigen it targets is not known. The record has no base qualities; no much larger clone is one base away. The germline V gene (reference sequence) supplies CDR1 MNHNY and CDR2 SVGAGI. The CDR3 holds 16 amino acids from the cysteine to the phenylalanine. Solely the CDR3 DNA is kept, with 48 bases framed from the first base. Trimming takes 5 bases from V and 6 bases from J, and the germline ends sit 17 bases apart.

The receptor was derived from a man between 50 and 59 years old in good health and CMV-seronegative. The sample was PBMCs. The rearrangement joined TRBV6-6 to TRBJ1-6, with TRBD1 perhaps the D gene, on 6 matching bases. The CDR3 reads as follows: CASSARGGEANSPLHF. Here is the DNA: TGTGCCAGCAGTGCCCGAGGGGGAGAGGCTAATTCACCCCTCCACTTT.